This T cell receptor beta chain was identified in a study of blood T cell repertoires in COVID-19. Study as a whole: The United States, Italy and Spain provided the acute and convalescent COVID-19 samples. PBMCs, B-cell-depleted T cells, or T cells were the source of the cDNA or gDNA that made up the material.

J was trimmed by 6 bases and V by 1 base; bases with no gene match: 6. The CDR3 length is 15 residues. In germline, CDR1 is SGHTA, CDR2 FQGNSA. Seattle patients were enrolled during active infection and followed longitudinally. Original methodology: Amplification of reference gene primers provided the estimated nucleated cell counts. Assay used: immunoSEQ multiplex PCR; TCRdb lists only in-frame clones, some missing. Clonal size and the V and J genes are those of that table, whereas D and trimming came from the DNA. The repertoire holds approximately 200,000 clones, about 81% seen once, with approximately 12% in the top ten.

The rearrangement links TRBV7-2 to TRBJ2-7; 10 nucleotides align to TRBD2. The sample consisted of peripheral blood. This sequence was found in a woman of 80 years or more with COVID-19, enrolled during active disease. The CDR3 sequence is CASSLGVLAGGEQYF. The CDR3 DNA follows: TGTGCCAGCAGCTTAGGAGTTTTAGCGGGGGGCGAGCAGTACTTC.